The sequence of this TCR beta chain was determined in a study of neoadjuvant anti-PD-1 for oral cavity cancer. Study background: Before surgery, most patients got three to four biweekly 3 mg/kg nivolumab doses. Regarding the study as a whole: Only three patients per response group were TCR-analyzed; validation needed. After neoadjuvant nivolumab, PBMC T cell clonality was significantly higher in non-responders than responders.

Most PBMC samples had roughly 0.5 ug input DNA in six replicates. Assay used: immunoSEQ multiplex PCR; TCRdb lists only in-frame clones, some missing. The data hold 15,000 to 20,000 clones, with roughly 78% observed a single time. V was cut by 6 bases and J by 2 bases, with 11 bases left in between. CDR1 is LNHDA and CDR2 is SQIVND in the germline V gene (reference sequence). This CDR3 region has 14 residues. This clone was counted once. Its antigen remains unidentified. The chain carries TRBV19 and TRBJ1-3; D is unresolved. The sequence was obtained from a person aged 35 to 85 with oral cavity squamous cell carcinoma. The input for sequencing was PBMCs, taken before nivolumab (anti-PD-1) treatment. The CDR3 spells CASRSPGAGNTIYF. CDR3 DNA: TGTGCCAGTAGGTCCCCCGGGGCTGGAAACACCATATATTTT.